The present T cell receptor beta chain was sequenced within a study of metastatic and nonmetastatic thyroid tumors. In the study overall: Across peripheral blood and tumor or nodule tissue samples taken from malignant and benign thyroid patients, the repertoires were compared with one another.

General observations from the study: TCR beta diversity was reportedly significantly higher in malignant thyroid tumors than benign nodules, in blood and tumor.

Patients were all untreated before their thyroid surgery. Source study methods: Clinicopathological groups differed in CDR3, with these differences serving to build a distant-metastasis classifier for papillary thyroid cancer. With MiXCR, TCRdb called clones anew from the PCR reads. The V and J calls were determined by TCRdb, not by the authors. The table includes 30,000 to 45,000 clones, approximately 30% detected once. The CDR3 extends over 13 amino acids. Germline V gene sequence: CDR1 SGHAT, CDR2 FQNNGV. The ends lost 0 bases at V and 6 bases at J; junction bases unmatched: 0. On this clone: What it recognizes is unknown.

The chain carries TRBV11-2 and TRBJ1-1; 8 bases fit TRBD1. Sequencing input: blood. This clonotype was sampled from a male donor with papillary thyroid cancer or a benign thyroid nodule (not recorded which). Some clones in this sample may be carry-over from other donors' samples. Written as DNA, the CDR3 is TGTGCCAGCAGCTTAGAGACAGGGGCTGAAGCTTTCTTT. It codes for CASSLETGAEAFF.